The 20 T cell receptor beta chains below all came from one sample that was sequenced in a study of T cells in Graves' hyperthyroidism and ophthalmopathy. It was RNA transcripts that yielded the amplified TCR beta CDR3 regions. A first-round RT-PCR of the TCR CDR3 used the HTBI primer set. MiXCR, applied by TCRdb to the multiplex PCR reads, yields one record per CDR3 protein. The sample has about 570,000 distinct CDR3 sequences, about 43% seen once; the top ten hold under 20%. Sequencing was done on a sample of peripheral blood or thyroid tissue (not recorded which). The origin of the receptors is an adult woman with Graves' disease, either hyperthyroidism or ophthalmopathy (not recorded which).

The table lists this clonotype with a few counts. V gene TRBV28 combines with J gene TRBJ2-7, with 7 bases matching TRBD1. The CDR3 consists of 13 residues. J was trimmed by 3 bases and V by 5 bases; bases with no gene match: 4. Germline CDR1 MDHEN, CDR2 SYDVKM. The CDR3 bases are TGTGCCAGCAGTCAAAGGGGGCACTACGAGCAGTACTTC. Protein sequence: CASSQRGHYEQYF.

Comment on this clonotype: Germline and junction disagree at one end, which may indicate a read error. The J gene is TRBJ2-5, the V gene TRBV20-1; 12 bases match TRBD2. The length of the CDR3 is 14 residues. In germline, CDR1 is DFQATT, CDR2 SNEGSKA (reference sequence). CDR3 in amino acids: CSARLAGGPETQHF. CDR3 sequence (DNA): TGCAGTGCTAGACTAGCGGGAGGGCCGGAGACCCAGCACTTC.

In its sample, this clonotype was seen many times. The chain links TRBV7-8 to TRBJ2-7; D may be TRBD2 (6 bases). V was pared by 4 bases and J by 5 bases, with 15 bases between. This CDR3 comprises 14 residues. Germline-derived CDR1 and CDR2 are SGHVS and FQNEAQ. Here the CDR3 DNA reads TGTGCCAGCAGCTCCCTCCGGGGGAAAGACGAGCAGTACTTC. Amino acids: CASSSLRGKDEQYF.

This clonotype was seen many times. This chain connects TRBV20-1 to TRBJ1-5; D is undetermined. Germline CDR1 and CDR2: DFQATT and SNEGSKA (reference sequence). CDR3 size: 12 residues. The V and J ends lost 3 bases and 6 bases respectively, with 9 bases between them. The CDR3, as DNA: TGCAGTGCTAGGGGCATTGGTCAGCCCCAGCATTTT. Its protein product is CSARGIGQPQHF.

The rearrangement links TRBV20-1 to TRBJ2-5; TRBD1 agrees at 10 bases. The CDR3 consists of 15 residues. CDR1 and CDR2 from the germline V gene are DFQATT and SNEGSKA (reference sequence). V trimming: 0 bases; J trimming: 4 bases; junction bases outside the gene matches: 5. CDR3 coding DNA: TGCAGTGCTAGAGATGCCGGGACAGGGGTAGAGACCCAGTACTTC. It is translated as CSARDAGTGVETQYF.

The V gene is TRBV11-1, the J gene TRBJ2-7; 9 nucleotides line up with TRBD1. The CDR3 runs to 17 residues. Germline V gene sequence: CDR1 SGHAT, CDR2 FQDESV (reference sequence). V shed 8 bases and J 1 base; nucleotides not matched to a gene: 15. The CDR3 loop is CASSLGTGSHISYEQYF. In nucleotides, the CDR3 is TGTGCCAGCTCACTGGGGACAGGGTCTCATATTTCCTACGAGCAGTACTTC.

A word on this clonotype: A much larger clone is a single base away; this may be a read error. The chain links TRBV6-5 to TRBJ1-6; 7 nucleotides align to TRBD1. CDR1 and CDR2 from the germline V gene are MNHEY and SVGAGI. The CDR3 totals 14 residues. The CDR3 reads CASSLTGRNSPPHF. The CDR3, as DNA: TGTGCCAGCAGTTTGACAGGGCGAAATTCACCCCCCCACTTT.

Of note for this clonotype: The CDR3 does not close with the conserved phenylalanine or tryptophan, likely indicating a read error. V is TRBV28 and J is TRBJ1-5; 7 nucleotides line up with TRBD1. This CDR3 region has 14 residues. V gave up 5 bases and J gave up 3 bases; unmatched junction bases: 4. In germline, CDR1 is MDHEN, CDR2 SYDVKM. CDR3 DNA sequence: TGTGCCAGCAGTCCACAGGGGCCCAATCAGCCCCAGCATTCT. It encodes CASSPQGPNQPQHS.

This clonotype was counted only a few times. At one end the junction does not follow the germline gene, possibly because of a read error. V is TRBV5-1 and J is TRBJ2-3; 14 positions match TRBD2. Looked up from germline, CDR1 is SGHRS and CDR2 is YFSETQ. This CDR3 has 12 residues. The CDR3 here is CASSLGLAGGVF. The DNA of the CDR3 is TGCGCCAGCAGCTTGGGACTAGCGGGAGGGGTGTTT.

This clonotype was seen many times. The chain employs TRBV20-1 and TRBJ2-7; no reliable D call. This CDR3 has 12 amino acids. The V end was cut by 4 bases, the J end by 1 base, with 8 bases between. Germline V gene lookup returns CDR1 DFQATT and CDR2 SNEGSKA (reference sequence). CDR3 sequence (DNA): TGCAGTGCTACCCCCAGGTCCTACGAGCAGTACTTC. Encoded protein: CSATPRSYEQYF.

This clonotype was counted at least ten times. The chain is built from TRBV11-2 and TRBJ2-5, with D perhaps matching TRBD2 (5 bases). The CDR3 has 14 amino acids. The germline gives CDR1 SGHAT, CDR2 FQNNGV. The ends were cut back, 3 bases at V and 3 bases at J, with 11 bases in the middle. The CDR3 loop reads CASSFRGSKETQYF. The CDR3 nucleotides are TGTGCCAGCAGCTTTCGGGGTTCCAAAGAGACCCAGTACTTC.

This clonotype was seen many times. This chain joins TRBV7-9 and TRBJ2-7; 8 bases map to TRBD2. J was trimmed by 11 bases and V by 11 bases; bases with no gene match: 17. CDR1 is SEHNR and CDR2 is FQNEAQ in the germline V gene (reference sequence). The CDR3 runs 13 residues. CDR3 DNA sequence: TGTGCCGGAGGTTCTAGCGGGCCCCTGGAGGAGTACTTC. Residues: CAGGSSGPLEEYF.

This clonotype showed up just a few times. V is TRBV20-1 and J is TRBJ2-6, with D unresolved. The CDR3 has 16 amino acids. With 6 bases removed from V and 0 bases from J, the gap between germline ends came to 15 bases. From germline, CDR1 is DFQATT and CDR2 SNEGSKA (reference sequence). CDR3 amino acids: CSAHPVVASGANVLTF. The CDR3 DNA is TGCAGTGCCCACCCGGTGGTAGCCTCTGGGGCCAACGTCCTGACTTTC.

This sequence joins TRBV15 and TRBJ1-2; D unresolved. The CDR3 loop spans 13 amino acids. The germline gives CDR1 LNHNV, CDR2 YYDKDF (reference sequence). The V end lost 5 bases, the J end lost 7 bases, and 14 bases lay between the germline ends. CDR3 amino acids: CATSETVAGGYTF. The CDR3 region has the DNA TGTGCCACCAGCGAAACTGTGGCGGGTGGCTACACCTTC.

This clonotype came up many times. The chain combines TRBV7-8 with TRBJ1-1; D uncertain. Trimming stripped 6 bases from V and 1 base from J, with 3 bases between. In germline, CDR1 is SGHVS, CDR2 FQNEAQ. The CDR3 contains 11 residues. CDR3 bases: TGTGCCAGCAGATCGAACACTGAAGCTTTCTTT. Amino acid sequence: CASRSNTEAFF.

This clonotype appeared many times. This sequence joins TRBV5-5 and TRBJ1-1, with D possibly matching TRBD1 (6 bases). This CDR3 is 15 amino acids long. Germline-derived CDR1 and CDR2 are SGHKS and YYEKEE (reference sequence). Trimming cost V 4 bases and J 6 bases, with 19 bases left between them. CDR3 sequence: CASSRGGQGPAEAFF. Written as DNA, the CDR3 is TGTGCCAGCAGCAGGGGGGGCCAGGGCCCGGCTGAAGCTTTCTTT.

This clonotype was observed a few times. The chain links TRBV7-9 to TRBJ2-6; D uncertain. V lost 2 bases, J lost 11 bases, and 10 bases lay in between. Germline V CDR1 and CDR2: SEHNR, FQNEAQ (reference sequence). CDR3 size: 13 residues. The CDR3 spells CASSLRAGDVLTF. DNA of the CDR3: TGTGCCAGCAGCTTACGAGCCGGCGACGTCCTGACTTTC.

The J gene is TRBJ2-7, the V gene TRBV7-7; TRBD2 aligns across 10 bases. This CDR3 is 13 amino acids long. Germline V gene sequence: CDR1 SSHAT, CDR2 FNYEAQ (reference sequence). The CDR3 region has the DNA TGTGCTAGACACTCTAGCGGGAGAGGCGAGCAGTACTTC. This encodes CARHSSGRGEQYF.

The chain recombines TRBV24-1 with TRBJ1-1, with unresolved D. CDR3 size: 11 residues. Germline lookup yields CDR1 KGHDR and CDR2 SFDVKD. V was pared by 8 bases and J by 6 bases, with 9 bases between. CDR3 residues: CATTYGSEAFF. The CDR3 nucleotides are TGTGCCACCACCTATGGATCTGAAGCTTTCTTT.

The rearrangement links TRBV25-1 to TRBJ2-7; D call uncertain. The CDR3 is 13 amino acids. The ends were cut back, 6 bases at V and 1 base at J, with 10 bases in the middle. Germline V gives CDR1 MGHDK, CDR2 SYGVNS. The CDR3 region has the DNA TGTGCCAGCAGCCTCCAGTGGTCCTACGAGCAGTACTTC. Its translation: CASSLQWSYEQYF.